This T cell receptor (beta chain) was found in a study of post-analysis software for immune sequencing data (dated by TCRdb to the mid-2010s). Concerning the study at large: Relapsing-remitting, secondary progressive and progressive-relapsing multiple sclerosis were recorded as disease courses, and subtype annotation was lacking for some patients. The patient repertoires were set against roughly eleven previously published healthy control repertoires from donors whose ages ranged from roughly 6 to 27 years. A subset of samples was prepared in parallel using single-end sample barcoding, then pooled and co-amplified after Illumina adapter ligation.

Overall results and qualifications from the work: Roughly 5 TRBV segments, including TRBV5-6, TRBV5-1 and TRBV20-1, were significantly more frequent in patients than controls. Strong co-clustering of samples prepared in the same batch was shown by direct clustering with F measure, prompting a batch-effect correction. The control group was slightly older than the multiple sclerosis patient group. Normalized Chao1 diversity was significantly lower in multiple sclerosis patients than controls, suggesting substantial peripheral T-cell clonal expansion.

Library preparation employed PCR. Sequenced using an Illumina HiSeq 2500. Unique molecular identifiers were incorporated into TCR beta cDNA libraries to reduce PCR and sequencing biases. Some 500,000 cDNA molecules were obtained for every 1 to 10 million input T cells, so each molecule roughly corresponded to one T cell. Patient libraries were prepared and sequenced with the same protocol used for the earlier healthy control dataset. Within a given batch, samples were prepared together, multiplexed and sequenced on the same HiSeq lane. The authors' analysis ran thus. MIGEC was used to process the raw barcoded reads, and molecular identifier groups with only a single read were discarded before consensus assembly and CDR3 extraction. VDJtools was used for post-analysis of the clonotype tables, with diversity normalized by down-sampling every dataset to the smallest sample size. In repertoire overlap clustering, CDR3 amino acid sequences, but not nucleotide sequences, were matched to correct batch-related cross-sample contamination. The public reads were quality trimmed at Q25 with fastp and then assembled into clones with MiXCR by TCRdb, keeping productive beta chains. Rows are combined by CDR3 protein, so each entry shows the most common genes and DNA. The V and J calls were not made by the authors but by TCRdb's processing. The sample data list approximately 460,000 distinct CDR3 sequences, and roughly 45% of these were observed just once. In total, the top ten clones hold about 12% of the sample.

Remarks on this clonotype: Its cognate antigen has yet to be identified. No base quality values were provided; no much bigger clone lies one nucleotide off.

To demonstrate the VDJtools post-analysis software, TCR beta repertoires were profiled from the peripheral blood of more than ten young patients with multiple sclerosis. The multiple sclerosis patients were children and adolescents ranging in age from roughly 6 to 15 years. The trim is 0 bases for V and 1 base for J, with a gap of 11 bases between the germline ends. The germline V gene yields LGHNA for CDR1 and YNFKEQ for CDR2. From its cysteine to its phenylalanine, the CDR3 spans 16 amino acids. The only DNA kept is the CDR3, 48 bases in frame from the first base. The receptor was derived from a girl aged 10 to 17 with multiple sclerosis. Recombination linked TRBV4-2 to TRBJ2-3; the D gene is not confidently resolved. Sequencing was done on a sample of blood. The DNA sequence reads TGTGCCAGCAGCCAAGATGTCTGGGGTGGCACAGATACGCAGTATTTT. Its coded protein is CASSQDVWGGTDTQYF.